This T cell receptor beta chain was obtained from a study of blood T cell repertoires in COVID-19. Across the study: Donors in the United States, Italy and Spain gave samples during acute or convalescent COVID-19. Sample material is recorded as cDNA or gDNA derived from T cells, B-cell-depleted T cells, or PBMCs.

In the study's own analysis: Amplification of reference gene primers provided the estimated nucleated cell counts. Data came from immunoSEQ multiplex PCR; TCRdb stores just in-frame clones and leaves some out. V and J calls plus clone size are reproduced from that table; the DNA served to infer D and trimming. The data contain 180,000 or so clones, around 90% of them seen just once; the ten biggest clones take up around 7%. Losses at the gene ends were 1 base for V and 0 bases for J; bases not matched to a gene: 5. The CDR3 covers 16 residues. CDR1 is SGHRS and CDR2 is YFSETQ in the germline V gene. The clonotype comes from a man aged 40-49 years with acute or convalescent COVID-19. Sequenced input: peripheral blood. The chain combines TRBV5-1 with TRBJ2-3; TRBD1 matches at 7 bases. DNA of the CDR3: TGCGCCAGCAGCTTGATAGGGACAGAGAGCACAGATACGCAGTATTTT. This codes for CASSLIGTESTDTQYF.